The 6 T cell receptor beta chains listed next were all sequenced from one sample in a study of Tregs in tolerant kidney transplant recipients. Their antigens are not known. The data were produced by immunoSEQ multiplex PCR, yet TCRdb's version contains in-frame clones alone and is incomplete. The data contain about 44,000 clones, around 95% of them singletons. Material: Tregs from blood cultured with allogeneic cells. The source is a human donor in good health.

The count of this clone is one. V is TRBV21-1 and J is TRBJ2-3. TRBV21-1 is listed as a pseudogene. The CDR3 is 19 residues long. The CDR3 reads CASSKECGRLLGETDTQYF. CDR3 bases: TGTGCCAGCAGCAAAGAGTGTGGCAGGTTATTGGGGGAGACAGATACGCAGTATTTT.

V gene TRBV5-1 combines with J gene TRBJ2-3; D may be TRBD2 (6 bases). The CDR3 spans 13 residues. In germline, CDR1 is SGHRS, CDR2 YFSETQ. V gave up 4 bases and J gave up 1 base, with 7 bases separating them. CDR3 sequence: CASSPGGTDTQYF. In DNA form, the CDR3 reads TGCGCCAGCAGCCCGGGAGGCACAGATACGCAGTATTTT.

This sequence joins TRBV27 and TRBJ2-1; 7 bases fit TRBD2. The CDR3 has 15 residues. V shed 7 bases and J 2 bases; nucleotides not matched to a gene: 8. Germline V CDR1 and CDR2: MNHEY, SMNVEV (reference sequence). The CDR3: CASTAAGVPYNEQFF. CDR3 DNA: TGTGCCAGCACCGCGGCGGGGGTCCCCTACAATGAGCAGTTCTTC.

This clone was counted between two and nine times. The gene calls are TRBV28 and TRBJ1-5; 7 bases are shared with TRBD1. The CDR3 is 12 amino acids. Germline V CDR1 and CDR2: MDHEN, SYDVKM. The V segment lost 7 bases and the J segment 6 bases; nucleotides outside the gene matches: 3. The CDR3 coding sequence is TGTGCCAGCACCAGGGGGGGTCAGCCCCAGCATTTT. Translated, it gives CASTRGGQPQHF.

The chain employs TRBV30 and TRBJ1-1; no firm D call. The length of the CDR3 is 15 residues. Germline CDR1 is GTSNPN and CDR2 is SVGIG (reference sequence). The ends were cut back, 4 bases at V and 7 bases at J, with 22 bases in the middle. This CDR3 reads CAWTPIGKRDLEAFF. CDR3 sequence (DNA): TGTGCCTGGACGCCTATTGGGAAAAGGGATCTTGAAGCTTTCTTT.

For the CDR3, the DNA is TGTGCCAGCAGGACCGGGACAGGGTATGAAAAACTGTTTTTT. Translated, it gives CASRTGTGYEKLFF. This sequence joins TRBV6-1 and TRBJ1-4; TRBD1 matches 9 bases. The V gene end was trimmed by 6 bases and the J gene end by 6 bases; junction bases not matched to a gene: 5. This CDR3 comprises 14 residues. Germline assignment: CDR1 MNHNS and CDR2 SASEGT.